The clone carrying this TCR beta chain has only one observation. Its specificity is unknown. This sample was taken from a study of identifying expanded T cells in peripheral blood. During the collection period, no donor immune events like infections were recorded. CDR3 length equals 15 residues. CDR1 SGHRS and CDR2 YFSETQ come from the germline V gene. The V and J ends lost 1 base and 1 base respectively, with 10 bases between them. Profiling relied on immunoSEQ multiplex PCR, and the TCRdb table lists in-frame clones only, not all of them. Here the sample spans under 120,000 clones, 85% to 90% being singletons. Findings of the study overall: Approximately 1.2 clones differed between technical replicates, versus approximately 17 and 20 over time. Across healthy donors, higher total template counts meant significantly greater approximately two-week count variance.

The gene calls are TRBV5-1 and TRBJ2-3; D is undetermined. Input material: blood. The sequence came from a person aged 18-70 years in good health. CDR3 residues: CASSLSSGGTDTQYF. DNA for the CDR3: TGCGCCAGCAGCTTGAGTTCTGGGGGCACAGATACGCAGTATTTT.